One sample yielded the 6 T cell receptor beta chains listed below, sequenced in a study of cytomegalovirus exposure and HLA in healthy donors (dated by TCRdb to the late 2010s). The library was prepared using the immunoSEQ multiplex PCR assay. A mixture of 60 forward primers for TCR Vbeta segments and 13 reverse primers for TCR Jbeta segments was used in the multiplex PCR. TCRdb's version of the immuneACCESS table is confined to in-frame rearrangements and falls short of the full clone set. An unresolved V gene accounts for under half of the shortfall where checked; the remainder is of unknown origin. In all, the sample holds some 210,000 clones, and around four fifths of those were seen once. Of the sample, roughly 10% falls within the top ten clones. Input material: PBMCs. The receptors shown here come from a woman between 50 and 59 years old in good health and CMV-seropositive.

Points on this clone: This same CDR3 is encoded by further DNA sequences in the sample. The CDR3 DNA follows: TGTGCCAGCGGGGGAGGGCCCACAGATACGCAGTATTTT. Its protein product is CASGGGPTDTQYF. The rearrangement joins TRBV7-3 to TRBJ2-3; 7 bases are a match to TRBD2. The CDR3 consists of 13 residues. Germline CDR1 is SGHTA and CDR2 is FQGTGA. J was trimmed by 2 bases and V by 8 bases; bases with no gene match: 4.

J is TRBJ2-7 and V is TRBV30, with 10 bases that match TRBD1. J lost 5 bases, V lost 3 bases, and 4 bases had no gene match. The CDR3 consists of 13 residues. The germline gives CDR1 GTSNPN, CDR2 SVGIG (reference sequence). The CDR3 region has the DNA TGTGCCTGGAGGGGACAGGGGTACAACGAGCAGTACTTC. Protein: CAWRGQGYNEQYF.

The chain uses TRBV27 and TRBJ2-2, with TRBD1 matching 7 bases. The CDR3 has 19 amino acids. CDR1 is MNHEY, CDR2 SMNVEV, per germline (reference sequence). V shed 3 bases, J shed 0 bases, and the junction held 13 bases outside the gene matches. CDR3 DNA: TGTGCCAGCAGTTTCACCCGACCGACAGGGCACGCGAACACCGGGGAGCTGTTTTTT. This sequence encodes CASSFTRPTGHANTGELFF.

This clone was detected only once. CDR3 amino acids: CASSQRDAGYNEQFF. The CDR3 nucleotides read TGCGCCAGCAGCCAGCGGGACGCAGGATACAATGAGCAGTTCTTC. The V and J genes are TRBV5-1 and TRBJ2-1, with 7 bases aligning to TRBD2. CDR1 SGHRS and CDR2 YFSETQ come from the germline V gene. This CDR3 spans 15 amino acids. V lost 4 bases to trimming and J lost 4 bases; unmatched junction nucleotides: 8.

Remarks on this clone: At the DNA level, this CDR3 is encoded by other sequences in the same sample as well. The rearrangement links TRBV2 to TRBJ1-2; D remains unclear. The V gene lost 4 bases and the J gene lost 6 bases, with 12 bases spanning the gap. The CDR3 contains 13 residues. The germline V gene has CDR1 SNHLY and CDR2 FYNNEI. The CDR3: CASSVRAGDGYTF. CDR3 DNA: TGTGCCAGCAGTGTCCGGGCCGGGGATGGCTACACCTTC. The full variable domain, rest sourced from reference TRBV2 and TRBJ1-2, is EPEVTQTPSHQVTQMGQEVILRCVPISNHLYFYWYRQILGQKVEFLVSFYNNEISEKSEIFDDQFSVERPDGSNFTLKIRSTKLEDSAMYFCASSVRAGDGYTFGSGTRLTVV.

The chain couples TRBV19 to TRBJ1-2; D gene ambiguous. Trimming stripped 3 bases from V and 4 bases from J, with 12 bases between. The CDR3 extends over 14 amino acids. The germline CDR1 and CDR2 sequences are LNHDA and SQIVND (reference sequence). The DNA of the CDR3 is TGTGCCAGTAGTATCTTCGGGTCTGGCTATGGCTACACCTTC. Protein: CASSIFGSGYGYTF.